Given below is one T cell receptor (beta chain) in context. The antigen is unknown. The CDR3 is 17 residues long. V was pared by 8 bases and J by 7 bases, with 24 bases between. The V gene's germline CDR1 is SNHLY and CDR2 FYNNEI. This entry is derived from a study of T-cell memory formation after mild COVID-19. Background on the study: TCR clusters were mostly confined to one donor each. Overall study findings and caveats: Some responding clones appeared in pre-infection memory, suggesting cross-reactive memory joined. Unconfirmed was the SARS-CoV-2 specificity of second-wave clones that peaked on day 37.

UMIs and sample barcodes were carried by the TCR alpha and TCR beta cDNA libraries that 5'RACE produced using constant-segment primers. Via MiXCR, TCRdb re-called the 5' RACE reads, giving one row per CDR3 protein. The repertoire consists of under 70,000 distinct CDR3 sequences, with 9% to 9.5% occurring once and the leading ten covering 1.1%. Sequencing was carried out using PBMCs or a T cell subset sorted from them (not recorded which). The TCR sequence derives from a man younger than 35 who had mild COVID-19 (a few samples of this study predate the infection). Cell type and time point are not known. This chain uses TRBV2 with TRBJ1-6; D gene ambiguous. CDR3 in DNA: TGTGCCAGCTCCGACTCACCCGATAGAAGAGGGAATTCACCCCTCCACTTT. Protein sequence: CASSDSPDRRGNSPLHF.